This passage covers 20 T cell receptor beta chains from one sample sequenced in a study of regulatory T cells in long-lasting Graves disease (dated by TCRdb to the early 2020s). This sample's time point label indicates: newly diagnosed GD, antithyroid drugs for less than 3 months. RNA was extracted from PBMCs in TRIzol for both TCR sequencing and RNA sequencing. The library relied on multiplex PCR. Sequencing was performed on an Illumina HiSeq 4000. To build TCR beta libraries, CDR3 regions were amplified by Arm-PCR using iRepertoire HTBI primers. The public sequencing data were trimmed at Q25 with fastp and processed into clonotypes with MiXCR by TCRdb, which kept only in-frame beta chains. Each entry merges the rows of one CDR3 protein and shows their most common DNA and genes. For this sample there are 680,000 or so distinct CDR3 sequences; 16% appear just once. About 17% of the sample goes to the ten largest clones.

These same records also appear under a second study, on T cells in Graves' hyperthyroidism and ophthalmopathy.

Sequencing was performed on peripheral blood mononuclear cells (PBMCs), taken at new diagnosis, from a patient treated with antithyroid drugs. These receptor sequences come from a woman aged 25 to 39 with Graves disease. Donor details come from another sample of the same person, matched by shared clones.

This clonotype has only a few counts. The gene calls are TRBV5-4 and TRBJ1-1; 7 bases are a match to TRBD1. J was trimmed by 3 bases and V by 4 bases; bases with no gene match: 6. CDR3 length equals 14 residues. The V gene's germline CDR1 is SGHNT and CDR2 YYREEE (reference sequence). CDR3 sequence reads: CASSPITGDTEAFF. Written as DNA, the CDR3 is TGTGCCAGCAGCCCTATCACAGGGGACACTGAAGCTTTCTTT.

V and J are TRBV6-1 and TRBJ1-2; 8 positions agree with TRBD1. Germline V gives CDR1 MNHNS, CDR2 SASEGT. The CDR3 has 13 residues. Trimming took 1 base from V and 7 from J; bases not matched to a gene: 2. The CDR3 region is CASSEGDRSGYTF. CDR3 DNA sequence: TGTGCCAGCAGTGAAGGGGACAGGTCTGGCTACACCTTC.

Ten or more counts support this clonotype. V usage is TRBV29-1 and J usage is TRBJ1-1, with 7 positions matching TRBD1. Germline lookup yields CDR1 SQVTM and CDR2 ANQGSEA. The ends lost 7 bases at V and 3 bases at J; junction bases unmatched: 5. The CDR3 is made up of 12 amino acids. CDR3 residues: CSAGQPYTEAFF. For the CDR3, the DNA is TGCAGCGCGGGACAGCCATACACTGAAGCTTTCTTT.

This clonotype was recorded many times. The J gene is TRBJ1-1, the V gene TRBV2; 7 bases line up with TRBD1. The CDR3 totals 13 residues. Unmatched junction bases numbered 2, after V lost 6 bases and J lost 1 base. Looked up from germline, CDR1 is SNHLY and CDR2 is FYNNEI. The CDR3 region is CASRGDRNTEAFF. The CDR3, as DNA: TGTGCCAGCAGAGGGGACAGGAACACTGAAGCTTTCTTT.

This clonotype occurred a few times. CDR3 protein: CASSVGRGRFRENEQFF. The CDR3 nucleotides are TGTGCCAGCAGCGTAGGACGCGGGAGGTTCAGGGAGAATGAGCAGTTCTTC. The chain joins TRBV9 to TRBJ2-1; 8 bases match TRBD2. There are 17 residues in the CDR3. Germline V gene data show CDR1 as SGDLS and CDR2 as YYNGEE. After removal of 0 bases from V and 7 bases from J, the junction contained 12 bases not matched to a gene. The full variable domain, completed using reference TRBV9 and TRBJ2-1, is DSGVTQTPKHLITATGQRVTLRCSPRSGDLSVYWYQQSLDQGLQFLIQYYNGEERAKGNILERFSAQQFPDLHSELNLSSLELGDSALYFCASSVGRGRFRENEQFFGPGTRLTVL.

There are many counts of this clonotype. The J gene is TRBJ1-6, the V gene TRBV28; possible D gene TRBD1, 6 bases. The V gene lost 7 bases and the J gene lost 6 bases, with 19 bases spanning the gap. The CDR3 runs to 16 residues. In germline, CDR1 is MDHEN, CDR2 SYDVKM. The DNA of the CDR3 is TGTGCCAGCAAGCGGGGGGCAGAACTAATTAATTCACCCCTCCACTTT. Translated: CASKRGAELINSPLHF.

There are many counts of this clonotype. This chain joins TRBV29-1 and TRBJ1-2; no clear D gene. Trimming removed 4 bases from V and 1 base from J, with 10 bases in between. CDR1 is SQVTM and CDR2 is ANQGSEA in the germline V gene. CDR3 length equals 13 residues. CDR3 coding DNA: TGCAGCGTTGGTCTGGCGCATAACTATGGCTACACCTTC. Its translation is CSVGLAHNYGYTF.

The chain is built from TRBV9 and TRBJ1-6; 10 bases line up with TRBD1. The CDR3 covers 16 residues. V gave up 3 bases and J gave up 8 bases; unmatched junction bases: 8. Per germline, CDR1 SGDLS and CDR2 YYNGEE. The CDR3 DNA is TGTGCCAGCAGCGCCAAGGGACAGGGGCCGCATTCACCCCTCCACTTT. It yields the protein CASSAKGQGPHSPLHF. Supplemented by reference TRBV9 and TRBJ1-6, the full variable domain reads DSGVTQTPKHLITATGQRVTLRCSPRSGDLSVYWYQQSLDQGLQFLIQYYNGEERAKGNILERFSAQQFPDLHSELNLSSLELGDSALYFCASSAKGQGPHSPLHFGNGTRLTVT.

J is TRBJ2-3 and V is TRBV19; TRBD2 aligns across 10 bases. V lost 7 bases to trimming and J lost 5 bases; unmatched junction nucleotides: 6. Germline CDR1 reads LNHDA; CDR2 reads SQIVND (reference sequence). CDR3 length: 14 residues. The CDR3 here is CASKASGSKDTQYF. Written as DNA, the CDR3 is TGTGCCAGTAAGGCTAGCGGGAGTAAAGATACGCAGTATTTT.

This clonotype occurred many times. J is TRBJ2-7 and V is TRBV29-1, with 10 bases fitting TRBD1. The CDR3 sequence is 14 residues long. The trim removed 6 bases at V and 2 bases at J, leaving 7 bases unmatched. Per germline, CDR1 SQVTM and CDR2 ANQGSEA. This CDR3 is CSVGRGTGAYEQYF. Written as DNA, the CDR3 is TGCAGCGTGGGGAGGGGGACAGGGGCCTACGAGCAGTACTTC.

This clonotype was seen many times. The chain combines TRBV12-3 or TRBV12-4 with TRBJ1-5; unclear D gene. The CDR3 has 14 amino acids. With 3 bases removed from V and 0 bases from J, the gap between germline ends came to 6 bases. The CDR3 nucleotides read TGTGCCAGCAGTTTCGGCGCTAGCAATCAGCCCCAGCATTTT. Protein: CASSFGASNQPQHF.

This clonotype was seen a few times. The V gene is TRBV19, the J gene TRBJ2-1; 7 nucleotides line up with TRBD1. Germline V lookup: CDR1 LNHDA, CDR2 SQIVND (reference sequence). V gave up 3 bases and J gave up 6 bases; unmatched junction bases: 5. The CDR3 sequence is 14 residues long. The CDR3 protein is CASSIGQAPNEQFF. In nucleotides, the CDR3 is TGTGCCAGTAGTATTGGACAGGCCCCCAATGAGCAGTTCTTC.

This clonotype was seen repeatedly, ten times or more. The V call is TRBV20-1, the J call TRBJ2-5, with 8 bases aligning to TRBD1. Germline V gives CDR1 DFQATT, CDR2 SNEGSKA (reference sequence). J gave up 5 bases and V 0 bases, and 5 bases lay outside the gene matches. This CDR3 region has 14 residues. The CDR3 DNA is TGCAGTGCTAGAGATCTGACAGGGGAGGAGACCCAGTACTTC. It codes for CSARDLTGEETQYF.

The rearrangement links TRBV30 to TRBJ1-6; D perhaps matches TRBD1 (5 bases). Trimming cost V 8 bases and J 7 bases, with 15 bases left between them. The CDR3 sequence is 13 residues long. Looked up from germline, CDR1 is GTSNPN and CDR2 is SVGIG (reference sequence). CDR3 residues: CAREVGGNSPLHF. CDR3 nucleotide sequence: TGTGCCCGAGAAGTGGGGGGAAATTCACCCCTCCACTTT.

The sample holds many counts of this clonotype. J is TRBJ2-2 and V is TRBV20-1, with D perhaps matching TRBD2 (5 bases). The CDR3 sequence is 13 residues long. The V gene lost 6 bases and the J gene lost 7 bases, with 15 bases spanning the gap. Germline assignment: CDR1 DFQATT and CDR2 SNEGSKA (reference sequence). The CDR3 sequence is CSAHTGAGGELFF. The CDR3 region has the DNA TGCAGTGCCCATACTGGCGCGGGCGGGGAGCTGTTTTTT.

This clonotype was found many times. The V gene is TRBV10-3, the J gene TRBJ2-7; TRBD1 matches 7 bases. The CDR3 covers 13 residues. V dropped 7 bases and J dropped 2; count of bases not matched to a gene: 5. CDR1 is ENHRY and CDR2 is SYGVKD in the germline V gene. The CDR3 region is CAINRQGTYEQYF. CDR3 nucleotide sequence: TGTGCCATCAACAGACAGGGTACCTACGAGCAGTACTTC.

At least ten counts were recorded for this clonotype. The chain joins TRBV19 to TRBJ1-1; 10 bases agree with TRBD1. The CDR3 is made up of 15 amino acids. CDR1 is LNHDA and CDR2 is SQIVND in the germline V gene (reference sequence). Trimming at V came to 2 bases and at J to 5 bases, leaving 5 bases not matched to a gene. Here the CDR3 DNA reads TGTGCCAGTAGTATATTGCGGACAGGGGGGACTGAAGCTTTCTTT. Protein: CASSILRTGGTEAFF. Full variable domain (remainder filled in from reference TRBV19 and TRBJ1-1): DGGITQSPKYLFRKEGQNVTLSCEQNLNHDAMYWYRQDPGQGLRLIYYSQIVNDFQKGDIAEGYSVSREKKESFPLTVTSAQKNPTAFYLCASSILRTGGTEAFFGQGTRLTVV.

In this sample, this clonotype turned up many times. This rearrangement joins TRBV27 to TRBJ2-2; possibly TRBD2 for D (5 bases). This CDR3 has 14 amino acids. Germline values: CDR1 MNHEY, CDR2 SMNVEV (reference sequence). Between the trimmed V and J ends, which lost 3 bases and 3 bases, there was a span of 8 bases. The CDR3 bases are TGTGCCAGCAGTTTTAGGCGGGACACCGGGGAGCTGTTTTTT. Translating gives CASSFRRDTGELFF.

This clonotype was seen at least ten times. This rearrangement joins TRBV12-3 or TRBV12-4 to TRBJ1-1; D ambiguous. The CDR3 is made up of 15 amino acids. The V and J ends lost 5 bases and 0 bases respectively, with 13 bases between them. CDR3 bases: TGTGCCAGCAGTATCCACCGGGAAATGAACACTGAAGCTTTCTTT. The encoded protein is CASSIHREMNTEAFF.

This clonotype was found a few times. The chain recombines TRBV7-3 with TRBJ2-1; D possibly corresponds to TRBD2 (5 bases). In germline, CDR1 is SGHTA, CDR2 FQGTGA. The V gene lost 4 bases and the J gene lost 5 bases, with 6 bases spanning the gap. The CDR3 loop spans 12 amino acids. CDR3 sequence (DNA): TGTGCCAGCAGCTCAGCGGACAATGAGCAGTTCTTC. It codes for CASSSADNEQFF.